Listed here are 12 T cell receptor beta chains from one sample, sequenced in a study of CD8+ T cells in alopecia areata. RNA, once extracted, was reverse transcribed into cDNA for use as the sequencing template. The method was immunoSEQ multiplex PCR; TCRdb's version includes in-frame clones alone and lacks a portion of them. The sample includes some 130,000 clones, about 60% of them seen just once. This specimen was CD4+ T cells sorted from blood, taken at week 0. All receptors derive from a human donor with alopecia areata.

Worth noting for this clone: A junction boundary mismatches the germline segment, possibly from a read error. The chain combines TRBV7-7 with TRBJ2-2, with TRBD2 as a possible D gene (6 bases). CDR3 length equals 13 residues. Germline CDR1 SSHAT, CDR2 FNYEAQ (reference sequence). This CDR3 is CASSLAVGGELFF. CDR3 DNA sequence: TGTGCTAGCAGCTTAGCGGTCGGTGGGGAGCTGTTTTTT.

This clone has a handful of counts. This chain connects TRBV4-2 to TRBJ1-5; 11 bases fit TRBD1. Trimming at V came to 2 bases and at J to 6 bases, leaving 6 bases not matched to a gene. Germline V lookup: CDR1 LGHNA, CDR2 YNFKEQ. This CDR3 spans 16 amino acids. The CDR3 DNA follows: TGTGCCAGCAGCCAACCGGGACAGGGGGAGCGTCAGCCCCAGCATTTT. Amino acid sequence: CASSQPGQGERQPQHF.

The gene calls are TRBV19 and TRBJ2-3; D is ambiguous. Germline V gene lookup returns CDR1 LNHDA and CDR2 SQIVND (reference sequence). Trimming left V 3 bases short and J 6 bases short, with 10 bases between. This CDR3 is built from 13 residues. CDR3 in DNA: TGTGCCAGTAGTATCCCGCCTCTTGATACGCAGTATTTT. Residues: CASSIPPLDTQYF.

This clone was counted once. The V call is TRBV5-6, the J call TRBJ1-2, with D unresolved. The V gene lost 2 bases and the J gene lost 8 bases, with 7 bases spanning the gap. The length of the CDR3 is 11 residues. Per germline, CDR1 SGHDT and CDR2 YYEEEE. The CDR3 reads CASSLHGGYTF. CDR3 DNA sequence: TGTGCCAGCAGCTTACACGGAGGCTACACCTTC.

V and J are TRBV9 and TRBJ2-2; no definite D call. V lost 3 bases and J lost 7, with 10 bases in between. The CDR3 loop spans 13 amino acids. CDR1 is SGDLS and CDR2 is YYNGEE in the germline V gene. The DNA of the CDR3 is TGTGCCAGCAGCGCACGGTCGGACGGGGAGCTGTTTTTT. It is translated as CASSARSDGELFF. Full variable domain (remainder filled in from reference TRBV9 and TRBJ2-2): DSGVTQTPKHLITATGQRVTLRCSPRSGDLSVYWYQQSLDQGLQFLIQYYNGEERAKGNILERFSAQQFPDLHSELNLSSLELGDSALYFCASSARSDGELFFGEGSRLTVL.

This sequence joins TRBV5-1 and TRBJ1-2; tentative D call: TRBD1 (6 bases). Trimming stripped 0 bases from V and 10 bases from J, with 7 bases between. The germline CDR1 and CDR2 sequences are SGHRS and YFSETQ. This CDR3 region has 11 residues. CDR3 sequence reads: CASSLGQDYTF. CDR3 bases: TGCGCCAGCAGCTTGGGACAGGACTACACCTTC.

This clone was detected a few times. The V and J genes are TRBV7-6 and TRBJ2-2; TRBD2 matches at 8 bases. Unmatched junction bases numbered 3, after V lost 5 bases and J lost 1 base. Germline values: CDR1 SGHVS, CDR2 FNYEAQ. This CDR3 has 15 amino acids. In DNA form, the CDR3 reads TGTGCCAGCAGCGGTAGCGGGAAGAACACCGGGGAGCTGTTTTTT. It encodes CASSGSGKNTGELFF.

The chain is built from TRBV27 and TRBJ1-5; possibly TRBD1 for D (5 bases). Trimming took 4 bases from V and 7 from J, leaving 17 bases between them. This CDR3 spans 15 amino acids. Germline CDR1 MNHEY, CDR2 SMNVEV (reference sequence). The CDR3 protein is CASSSAQSYRQPQHF. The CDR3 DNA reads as TGTGCCAGCAGTTCGGCCCAGTCTTACAGGCAGCCCCAGCATTTT.

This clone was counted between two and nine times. The CDR3 loop is CASSLVAGRPYEQYF. CDR3 in DNA: TGCGCCAGCAGCTTGGTGGCAGGGAGGCCCTACGAGCAGTACTTC. The chain carries TRBV5-1 and TRBJ2-7; TRBD2 is a possible D gene (6 bases). This CDR3 has 15 amino acids. CDR1 is SGHRS, CDR2 YFSETQ, per germline. Trimming took off 0 bases at V and 2 bases at J, with 12 bases between the two ends.

CDR3 sequence (DNA): TGTGCCAGCACCCCGCGAAGGACGGCCCAAGAGACCCAGTACTTC. It specifies CASTPRRTAQETQYF. This sequence joins TRBV6-5 and TRBJ2-5; D is uncertain. The CDR3 sequence is 15 residues long. V was trimmed by 7 bases and J by 1 base, leaving 16 bases between them. Germline lookup yields CDR1 MNHEY and CDR2 SVGAGI.

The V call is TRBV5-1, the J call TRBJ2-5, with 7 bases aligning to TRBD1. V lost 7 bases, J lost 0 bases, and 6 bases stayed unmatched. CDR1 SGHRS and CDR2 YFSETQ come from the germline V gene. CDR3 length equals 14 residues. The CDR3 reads CASSRTGNQETQYF. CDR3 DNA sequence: TGCGCCAGCTCCCGGACAGGCAACCAAGAGACCCAGTACTTC.

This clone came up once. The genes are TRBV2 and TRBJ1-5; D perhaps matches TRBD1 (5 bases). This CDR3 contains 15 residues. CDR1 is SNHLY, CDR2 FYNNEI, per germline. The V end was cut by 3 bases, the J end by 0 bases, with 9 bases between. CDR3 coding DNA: TGTGCCAGCAGTGACAGGGTCTATAGCAATCAGCCCCAGCATTTT. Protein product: CASSDRVYSNQPQHF.